This T cell receptor beta chain came from a study of T cells in women clearing cervical HPV infection. Study in general: Controls were women whose single incident HPV16 infection cleared within 12 months without precancer or cancer. Controls gave blood once infection was undetectable; cases at lesion identification. For cases, blood was sampled a median about 160 days after lesion detection, interquartile range roughly 85 to 220 days.

Generated by immunoSEQ multiplex PCR, the TCRdb table keeps only in-frame clones and is missing some. The sample includes about 28,000 clones. The sequencing input was blood buffy coat. This clonotype was obtained from a woman between 18 and 70 years old with a cervical HPV16 infection that either progressed to CIN3+ or cleared (not recorded which).

The CDR3 loop reads CASSLASGQETAFF. Partial CDR3 DNA: TGTGCCAGCAGTTTGGCTAGCGGTCAAGAGACA. The chain couples TRBV7-9 to TRBJ1-1; D gene ambiguous. The CDR3 end lies 3 residues beyond the end of the read and is filled in from the germline J gene. CDR1 and CDR2 from the germline V gene are SEHNR and FQNEAQ (reference sequence). The CDR3 spans 14 residues.